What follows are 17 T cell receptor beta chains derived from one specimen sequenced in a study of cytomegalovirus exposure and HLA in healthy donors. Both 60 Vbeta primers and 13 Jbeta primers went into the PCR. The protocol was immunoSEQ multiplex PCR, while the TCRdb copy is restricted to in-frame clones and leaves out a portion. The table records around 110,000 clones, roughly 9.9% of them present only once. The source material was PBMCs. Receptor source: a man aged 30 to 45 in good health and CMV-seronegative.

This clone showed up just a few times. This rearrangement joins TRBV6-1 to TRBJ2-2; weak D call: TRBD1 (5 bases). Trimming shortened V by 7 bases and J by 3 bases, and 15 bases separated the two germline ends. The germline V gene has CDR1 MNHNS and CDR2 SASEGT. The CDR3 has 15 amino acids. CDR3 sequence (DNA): TGTGCCAGCAACCCGAGGTCAGGGTACACCGGGGAGCTGTTTTTT. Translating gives CASNPRSGYTGELFF.

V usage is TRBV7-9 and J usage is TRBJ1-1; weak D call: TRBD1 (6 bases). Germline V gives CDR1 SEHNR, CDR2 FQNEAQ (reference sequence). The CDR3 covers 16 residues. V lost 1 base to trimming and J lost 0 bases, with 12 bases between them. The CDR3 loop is CASSLGAGDMNTEAFF. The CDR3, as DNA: TGTGCCAGCAGCTTAGGGGCAGGGGACATGAACACTGAAGCTTTCTTT.

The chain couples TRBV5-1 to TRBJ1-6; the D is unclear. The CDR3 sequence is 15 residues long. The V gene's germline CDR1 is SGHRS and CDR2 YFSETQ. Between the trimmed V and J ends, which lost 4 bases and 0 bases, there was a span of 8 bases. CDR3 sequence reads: CASSGGSSYNSPLHF. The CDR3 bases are TGCGCCAGCAGCGGAGGGAGCTCCTATAATTCACCCCTCCACTTT.

CDR3 protein: CASSPEGTGNTIYF. The CDR3 coding sequence is TGTGCCAGCTCACCAGAGGGAACCGGAAACACCATATATTTT. This sequence joins TRBV18 and TRBJ1-3, with D hard to call. The germline V and J ends were trimmed by 2 bases and 4 bases, with 9 bases remaining between them. The CDR3 is 14 amino acids. The V gene's germline CDR1 is KGHSH and CDR2 LQKENI. Filled out from reference TRBV18 and TRBJ1-3, the complete variable domain reads NAGVMQNPRHLVRRRGQEARLRCSPMKGHSHVYWYRQLPEEGLKFMVYLQKENIIDESGMPKERFSAEFPKEGPSILRIQQVVRGDSAAYFCASSPEGTGNTIYFGEGSWLTVV.

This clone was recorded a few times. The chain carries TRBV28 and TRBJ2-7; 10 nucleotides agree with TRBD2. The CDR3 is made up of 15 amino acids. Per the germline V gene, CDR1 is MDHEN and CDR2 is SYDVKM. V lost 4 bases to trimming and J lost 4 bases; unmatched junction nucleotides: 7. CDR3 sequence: CASSYKRGGYYEQYF. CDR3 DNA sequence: TGTGCCAGCAGTTACAAGCGGGGGGGCTATTACGAGCAGTACTTC.

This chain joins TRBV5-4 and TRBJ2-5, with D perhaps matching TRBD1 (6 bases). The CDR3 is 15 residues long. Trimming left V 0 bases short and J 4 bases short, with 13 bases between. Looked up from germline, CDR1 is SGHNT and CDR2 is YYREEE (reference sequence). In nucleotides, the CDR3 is TGTGCCAGCAGCTTGGCCAGGGGAGCCGGAGAGACCCAGTACTTC. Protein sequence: CASSLARGAGETQYF.

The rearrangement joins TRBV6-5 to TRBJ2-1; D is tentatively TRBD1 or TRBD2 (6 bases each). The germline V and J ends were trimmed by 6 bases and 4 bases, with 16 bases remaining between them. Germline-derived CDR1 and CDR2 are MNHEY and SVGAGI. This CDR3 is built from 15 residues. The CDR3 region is CASSYREVIYNEQFF. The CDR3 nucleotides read TGTGCCAGCAGCTACAGGGAGGTTATTTACAATGAGCAGTTCTTC.

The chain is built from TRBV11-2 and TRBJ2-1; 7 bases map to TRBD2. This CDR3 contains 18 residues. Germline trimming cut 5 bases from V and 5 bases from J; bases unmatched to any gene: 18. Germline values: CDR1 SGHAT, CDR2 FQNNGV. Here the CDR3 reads CASSPPLGGDVSHNEQFF. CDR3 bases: TGTGCCAGCAGCCCGCCATTGGGGGGGGACGTGAGCCACAATGAGCAGTTCTTC. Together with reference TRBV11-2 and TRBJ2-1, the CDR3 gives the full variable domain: EAGVAQSPRYKIIEKRQSVAFWCNPISGHATLYWYQQILGQGPKLLIQFQNNGVVDDSQLPKDRFSAERLKGVDSTLKIQPAKLEDSAVYLCASSPPLGGDVSHNEQFFGPGTRLTVL.

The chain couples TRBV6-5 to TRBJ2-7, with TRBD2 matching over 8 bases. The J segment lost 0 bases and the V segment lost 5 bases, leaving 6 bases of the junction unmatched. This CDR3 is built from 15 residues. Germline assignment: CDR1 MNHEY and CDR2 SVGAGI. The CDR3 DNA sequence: TGTGCCAGCAGTCGGGAGGGCCTCCTCTCCTACGAGCAGTACTTC. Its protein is CASSREGLLSYEQYF.

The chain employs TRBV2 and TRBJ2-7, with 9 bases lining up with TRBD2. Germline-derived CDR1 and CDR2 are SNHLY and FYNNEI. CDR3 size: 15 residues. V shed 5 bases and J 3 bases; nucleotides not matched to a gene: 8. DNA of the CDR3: TGTGCCAGCAGTCCTCCTTGGACTAGCGACTACGAGCAGTACTTC. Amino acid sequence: CASSPPWTSDYEQYF.

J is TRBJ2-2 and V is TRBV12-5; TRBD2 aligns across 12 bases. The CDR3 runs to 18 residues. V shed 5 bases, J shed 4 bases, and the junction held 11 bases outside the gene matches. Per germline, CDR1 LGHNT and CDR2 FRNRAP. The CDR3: CASGPVTSGRDITGELFF. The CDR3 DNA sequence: TGTGCTAGTGGTCCGGTGACTAGCGGGAGAGATATCACCGGGGAGCTGTTTTTT.

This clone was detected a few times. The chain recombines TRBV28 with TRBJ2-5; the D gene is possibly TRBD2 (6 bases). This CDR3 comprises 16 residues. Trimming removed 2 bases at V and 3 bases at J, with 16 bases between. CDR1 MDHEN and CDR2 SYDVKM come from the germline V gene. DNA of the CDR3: TGTGCCAGCAGTTTAACTCGGGCTAGCGCCAAAGAGACCCAGTACTTC. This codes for CASSLTRASAKETQYF. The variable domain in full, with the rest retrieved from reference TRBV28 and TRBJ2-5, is DVKVTQSSRYLVKRTGEKVFLECVQDMDHENMFWYRQDPGLGLRLIYFSYDVKMKEKGDIPEGYSVSREKKERFSLILESASTNQTSMYLCASSLTRASAKETQYFGPGTRLLVL.

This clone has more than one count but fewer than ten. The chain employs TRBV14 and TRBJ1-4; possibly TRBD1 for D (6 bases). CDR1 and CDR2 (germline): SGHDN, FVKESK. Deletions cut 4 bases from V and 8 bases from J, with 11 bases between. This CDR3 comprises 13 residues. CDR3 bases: TGTGCCAGCAGCCCCTTGGGGGCAGAAAAACTGTTTTTT. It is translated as CASSPLGAEKLFF.

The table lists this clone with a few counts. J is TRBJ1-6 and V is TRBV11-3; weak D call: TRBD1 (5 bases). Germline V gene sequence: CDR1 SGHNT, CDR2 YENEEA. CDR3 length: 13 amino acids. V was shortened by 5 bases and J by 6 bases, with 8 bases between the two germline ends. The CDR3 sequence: CASSRGGNSPLHF. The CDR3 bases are TGTGCCAGCAGCCGGGGGGGTAATTCACCCCTCCACTTT.

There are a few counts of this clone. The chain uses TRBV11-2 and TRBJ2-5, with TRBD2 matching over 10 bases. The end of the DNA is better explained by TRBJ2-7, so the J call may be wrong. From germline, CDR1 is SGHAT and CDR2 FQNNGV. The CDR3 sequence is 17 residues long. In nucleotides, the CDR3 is TGTGCCAGCAGCCCCCTAGCGGGAGCTCCGTCATCCTACGAGCAGTACTTC. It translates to CASSPLAGAPSSYEQYF.

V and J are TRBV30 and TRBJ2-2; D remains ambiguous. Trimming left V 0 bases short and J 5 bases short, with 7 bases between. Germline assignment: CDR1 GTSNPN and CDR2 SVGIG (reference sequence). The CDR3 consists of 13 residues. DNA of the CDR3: TGTGCCTGGAGTGTCGCGAGGACCGGGGAGCTGTTTTTT. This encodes CAWSVARTGELFF.

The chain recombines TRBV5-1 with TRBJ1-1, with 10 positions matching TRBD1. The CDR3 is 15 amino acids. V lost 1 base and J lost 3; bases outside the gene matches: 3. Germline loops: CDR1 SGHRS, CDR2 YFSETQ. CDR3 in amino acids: CASSLMGTGDTEAFF. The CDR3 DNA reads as TGCGCCAGCAGCTTGATGGGGACAGGGGACACTGAAGCTTTCTTT.